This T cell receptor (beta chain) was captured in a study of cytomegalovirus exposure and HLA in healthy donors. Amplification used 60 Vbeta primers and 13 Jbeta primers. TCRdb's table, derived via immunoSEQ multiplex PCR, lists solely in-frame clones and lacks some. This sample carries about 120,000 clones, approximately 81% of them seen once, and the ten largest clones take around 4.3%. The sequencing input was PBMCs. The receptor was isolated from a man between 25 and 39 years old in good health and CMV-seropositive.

The CDR3 sequence: CASSLTGTGYGELFF. The CDR3 DNA sequence: TGTGCTAGCTCCTTAACCGGGACAGGGTACGGGGAGCTGTTTTTT. The chain combines TRBV7-7 with TRBJ2-2, with 9 bases matching TRBD1. From germline, CDR1 is SSHAT and CDR2 FNYEAQ (reference sequence). CDR3 length: 15 amino acids.